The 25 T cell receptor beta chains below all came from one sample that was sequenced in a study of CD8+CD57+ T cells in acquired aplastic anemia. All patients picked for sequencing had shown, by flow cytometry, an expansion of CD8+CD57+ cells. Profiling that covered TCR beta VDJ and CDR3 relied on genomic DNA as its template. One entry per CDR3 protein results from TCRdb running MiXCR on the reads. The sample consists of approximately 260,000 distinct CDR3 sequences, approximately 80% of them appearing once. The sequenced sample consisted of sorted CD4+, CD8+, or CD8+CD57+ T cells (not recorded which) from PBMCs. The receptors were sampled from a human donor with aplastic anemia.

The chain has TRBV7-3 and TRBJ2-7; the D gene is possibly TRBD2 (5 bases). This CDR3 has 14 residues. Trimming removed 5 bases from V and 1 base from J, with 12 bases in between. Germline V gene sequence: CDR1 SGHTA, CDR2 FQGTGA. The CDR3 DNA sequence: TGTGCCAGCAGCCTGACGGGATGTTCCTACGAGCAGTACTTC. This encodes CASSLTGCSYEQYF.

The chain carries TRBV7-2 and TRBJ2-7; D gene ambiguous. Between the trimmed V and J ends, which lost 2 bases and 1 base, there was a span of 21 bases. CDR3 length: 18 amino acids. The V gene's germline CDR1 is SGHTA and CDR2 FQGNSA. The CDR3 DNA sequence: TGTGCCAGCAGCTTACCCCCCACAGATACGCAGCATTCCTACGAGCAGTACGTC. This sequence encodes CASSLPPTDTQHSYEQYV.

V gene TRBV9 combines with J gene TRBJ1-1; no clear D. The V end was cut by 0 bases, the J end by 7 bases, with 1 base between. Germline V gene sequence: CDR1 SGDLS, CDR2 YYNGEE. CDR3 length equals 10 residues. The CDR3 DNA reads TGTGCCAGCAGCGTAGATGAAGCTTTCTTT. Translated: CASSVDEAFF.

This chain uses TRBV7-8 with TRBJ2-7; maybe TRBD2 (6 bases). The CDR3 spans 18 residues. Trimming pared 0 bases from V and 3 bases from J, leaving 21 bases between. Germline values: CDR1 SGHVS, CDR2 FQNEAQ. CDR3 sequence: CASSLAGGATAHYYEQYV. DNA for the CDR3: TGTGCCAGCAGCTTAGCGGGAGGCGCCACAGCCCATTACTACGAGCAGTACGTC.

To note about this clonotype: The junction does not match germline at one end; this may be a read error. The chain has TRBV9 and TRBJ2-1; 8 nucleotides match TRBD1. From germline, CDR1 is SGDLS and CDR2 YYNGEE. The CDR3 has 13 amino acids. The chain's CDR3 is CASSARTGNTGVF. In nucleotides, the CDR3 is TGTGCCAGCAGCGCCCGGACAGGGAACACCGGGGTCTTC.

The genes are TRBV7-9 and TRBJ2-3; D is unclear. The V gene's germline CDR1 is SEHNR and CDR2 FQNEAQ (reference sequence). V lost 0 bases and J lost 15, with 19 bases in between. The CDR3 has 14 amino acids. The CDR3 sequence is CASSLARGSSILYF. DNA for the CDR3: TGTGCCAGCAGCTTAGCGCGAGGTTCAAGTATTCTTTATTTT.

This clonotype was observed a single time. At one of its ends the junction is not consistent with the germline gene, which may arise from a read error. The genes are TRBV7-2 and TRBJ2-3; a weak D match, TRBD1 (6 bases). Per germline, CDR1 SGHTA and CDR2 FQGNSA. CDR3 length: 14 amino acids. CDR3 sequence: CASSSARGPAPHYF. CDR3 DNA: TGTGCCAGCAGCTCAGCCAGGGGCCCCGCTCCGCACTATTTT.

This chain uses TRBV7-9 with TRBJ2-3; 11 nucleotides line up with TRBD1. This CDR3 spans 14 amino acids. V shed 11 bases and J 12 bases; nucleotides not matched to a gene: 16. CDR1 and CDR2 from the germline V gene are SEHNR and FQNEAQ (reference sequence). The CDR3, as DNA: TGTGCCGGACAGGGGGCTAGGGAGACCCATAACCAGTATTTT. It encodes CAGQGARETHNQYF.

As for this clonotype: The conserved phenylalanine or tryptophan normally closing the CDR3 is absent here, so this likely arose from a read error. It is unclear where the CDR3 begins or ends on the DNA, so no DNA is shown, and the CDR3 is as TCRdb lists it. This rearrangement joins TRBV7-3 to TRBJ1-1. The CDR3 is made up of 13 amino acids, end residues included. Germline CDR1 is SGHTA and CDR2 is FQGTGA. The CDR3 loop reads CASSFPGGGQAEA.

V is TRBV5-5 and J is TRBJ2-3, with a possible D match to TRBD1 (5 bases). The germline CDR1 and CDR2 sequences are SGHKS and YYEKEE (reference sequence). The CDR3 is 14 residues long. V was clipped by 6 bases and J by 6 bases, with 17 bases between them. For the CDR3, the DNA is TGTGCCAGCACCCGGACAATCTGTCCCGATACGCAGTATTTT. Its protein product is CASTRTICPDTQYF.

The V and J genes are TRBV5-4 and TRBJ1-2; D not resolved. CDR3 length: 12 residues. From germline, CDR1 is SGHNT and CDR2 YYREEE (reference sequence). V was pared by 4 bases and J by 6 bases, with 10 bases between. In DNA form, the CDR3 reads TGTGCCAGCAGCATTACTAGCGATGGCTACACCTTC. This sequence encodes CASSITSDGYTF. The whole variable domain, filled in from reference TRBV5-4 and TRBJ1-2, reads ETGVTQSPTHLIKTRGQQVTLRCSSQSGHNTVSWYQQALGQGPQFIFQYYREEENGRGNFPPRFSGLQFPNYSSELNVNALELDDSALYLCASSITSDGYTFGSGTRLTVV.

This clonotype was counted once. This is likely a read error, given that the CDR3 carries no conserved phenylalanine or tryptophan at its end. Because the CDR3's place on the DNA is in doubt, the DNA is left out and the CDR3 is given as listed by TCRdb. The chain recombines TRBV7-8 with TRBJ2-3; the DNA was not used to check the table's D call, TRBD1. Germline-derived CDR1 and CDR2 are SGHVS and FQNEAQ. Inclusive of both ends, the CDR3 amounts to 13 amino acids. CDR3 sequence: CASREGGSAATQY.

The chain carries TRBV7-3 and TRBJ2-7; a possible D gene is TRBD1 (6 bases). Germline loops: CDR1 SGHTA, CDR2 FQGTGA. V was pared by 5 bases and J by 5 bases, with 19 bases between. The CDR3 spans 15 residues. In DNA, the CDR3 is TGTGCCAGCAGCATCGCCCGACAGGTTCGGGACGAGCAGTACTTC. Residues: CASSIARQVRDEQYF.

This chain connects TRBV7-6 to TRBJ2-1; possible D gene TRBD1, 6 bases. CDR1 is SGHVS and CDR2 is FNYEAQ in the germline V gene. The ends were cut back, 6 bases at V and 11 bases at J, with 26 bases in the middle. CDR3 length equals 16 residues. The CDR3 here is CASSSDGAQGMLQQFF. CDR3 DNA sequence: TGTGCCAGCAGTTCGGACGGGGCACAGGGAATGCTCCAGCAGTTCTTC.

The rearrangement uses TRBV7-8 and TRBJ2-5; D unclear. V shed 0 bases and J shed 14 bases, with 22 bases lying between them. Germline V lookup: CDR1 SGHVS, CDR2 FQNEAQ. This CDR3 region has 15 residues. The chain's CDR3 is CASSLALGLHTKYYF. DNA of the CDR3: TGTGCCAGCAGCTTAGCTTTAGGTCTGCATACGAAGTATTACTTC.

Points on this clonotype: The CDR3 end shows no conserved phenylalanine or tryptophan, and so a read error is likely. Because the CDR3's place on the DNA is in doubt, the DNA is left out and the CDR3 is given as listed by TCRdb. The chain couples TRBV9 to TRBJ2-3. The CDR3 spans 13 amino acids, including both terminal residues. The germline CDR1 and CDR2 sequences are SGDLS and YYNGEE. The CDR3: CASSDGSDTQQFV.

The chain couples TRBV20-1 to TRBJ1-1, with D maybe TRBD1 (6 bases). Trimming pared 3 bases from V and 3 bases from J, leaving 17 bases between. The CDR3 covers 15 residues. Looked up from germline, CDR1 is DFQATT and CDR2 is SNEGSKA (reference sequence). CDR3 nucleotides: TGCAGTGCTAGTAGTTCGGACAGCGACTACACTGAAGCTTTCTTT. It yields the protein CSASSSDSDYTEAFF.

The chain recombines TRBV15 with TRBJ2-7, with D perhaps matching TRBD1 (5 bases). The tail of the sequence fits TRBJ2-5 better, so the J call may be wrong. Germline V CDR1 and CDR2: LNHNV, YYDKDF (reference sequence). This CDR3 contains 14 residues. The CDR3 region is CATSRGGVDETQYF. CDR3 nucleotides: TGTGCCACCAGCAGAGGGGGCGTAGACGAGACCCAGTACTTC.

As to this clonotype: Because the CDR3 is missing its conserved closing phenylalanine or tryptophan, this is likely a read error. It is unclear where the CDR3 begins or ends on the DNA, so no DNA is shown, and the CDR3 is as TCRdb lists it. CDR3 region: CASSVVEQYVESG. The J gene is TRBJ2-3, the V gene TRBV7-2. From its first to its last residue, the CDR3 has 13 amino acids. The V gene's germline CDR1 is SGHTA and CDR2 FQGNSA.

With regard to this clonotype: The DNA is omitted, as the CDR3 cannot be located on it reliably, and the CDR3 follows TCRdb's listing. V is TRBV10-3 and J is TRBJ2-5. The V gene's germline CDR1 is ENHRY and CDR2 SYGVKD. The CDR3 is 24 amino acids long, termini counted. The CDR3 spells CAISESSGEQINEKLFFGSGTQYF.

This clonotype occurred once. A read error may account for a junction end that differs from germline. CDR3 loop: CATSGRDRTNEPYF. For the CDR3, the DNA is TGTGCCACCAGCGGCCGGGACCGGACCAACGAGCCCTACTTC. The rearrangement uses TRBV7-3 and TRBJ2-7; tentatively, D is TRBD1 or TRBD2 (5 bases each). This CDR3 has 14 residues. The germline CDR1 and CDR2 sequences are SGHTA and FQGTGA.

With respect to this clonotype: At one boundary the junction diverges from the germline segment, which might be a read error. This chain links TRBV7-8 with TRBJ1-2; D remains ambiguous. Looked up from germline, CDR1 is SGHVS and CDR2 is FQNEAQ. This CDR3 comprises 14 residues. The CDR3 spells CASSLAGGPNAYTF. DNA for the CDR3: TGTGCCAGCAGCTTAGCGGGAGGTCCCAATGCGTACACCTTT. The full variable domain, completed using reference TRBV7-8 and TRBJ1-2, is GAGVSQSPRYKVAKRGQDVALRCDPISGHVSLFWYQQALGQGPEFLTYFQNEAQLDKSGLPSDRFFAERPEGSVSTLKIQRTQQEDSAVYLCASSLAGGPNAYTFGSGTRLTVV.

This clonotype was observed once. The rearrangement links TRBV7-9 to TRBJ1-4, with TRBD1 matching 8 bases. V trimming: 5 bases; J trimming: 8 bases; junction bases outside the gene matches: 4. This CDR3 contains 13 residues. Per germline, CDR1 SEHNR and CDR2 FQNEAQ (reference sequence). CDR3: CASSETGDEKLFF. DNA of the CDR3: TGTGCCAGCAGCGAGACAGGGGACGAAAAACTGTTTTTT.

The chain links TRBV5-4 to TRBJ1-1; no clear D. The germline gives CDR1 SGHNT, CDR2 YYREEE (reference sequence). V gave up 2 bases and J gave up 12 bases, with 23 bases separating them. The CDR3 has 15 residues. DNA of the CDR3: TGTGCCAGCAGCTTAACTATCGCAATGAGCACTGCTTCTTTCTTT. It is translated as CASSLTIAMSTASFF.

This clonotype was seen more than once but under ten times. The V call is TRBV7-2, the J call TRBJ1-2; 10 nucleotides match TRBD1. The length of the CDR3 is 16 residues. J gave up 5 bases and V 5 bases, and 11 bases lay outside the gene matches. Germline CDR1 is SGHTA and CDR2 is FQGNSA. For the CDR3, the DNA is TGTGCCAGCAGCCCCGGGGGGGACAGGGGTGTTTATGGCTACACCTTC. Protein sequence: CASSPGGDRGVYGYTF.